This record concerns one T cell receptor (beta chain) sequence. Antigen: not known. The split of CD4+ cells yielded CD45RA+ naive and CD45RA-negative memory subsets. Assay used: immunoSEQ multiplex PCR; TCRdb lists only in-frame clones, some missing. The top ten hold 0.37% of the sample, which has under 2.5 million clones, around 93% seen once. These data belong to a study of shared clonotypes between healthy human individuals. Study background: Aged between 18 and 49, the donors were a couple of women and a few men. Study-wide points: The four-donor shared clonotypes exceeded non-shared clonotypes in generation probability, with non-shared ones scoring lower.

CDR1 and CDR2 from the germline V gene are SGHTA and FQGNSA. The CDR3 runs 16 residues. V lost 0 bases to trimming and J lost 5 bases, with 13 bases between them. The V and J genes are TRBV7-2 and TRBJ2-2; either TRBD1 or TRBD2 may fit D (6 bases each). The source is a man between 18 and 35 years old in good health. Some clones in this sample may be carry-over from other donors' samples. The source material was naive CD4+ T cells from PBMCs. Noted subset: CD45RA+ positively selected. CDR3 region: CASSLAPRGQTGELFF. For the CDR3, the DNA is TGTGCCAGCAGCTTAGCCCCCCGGGGGCAGACCGGGGAGCTGTTTTTT.